The 22 T cell receptor beta chains reported below all come from one sample, sequenced in a study of breast tumors, draining lymph nodes, adjacent tissues (TCRdb year 2016). The library came from multiplex PCR. Sequenced on an Illumina HiSeq 2000. TCRdb applied fastp at Q25 and MiXCR to the public reads, then kept only in-frame beta chains. Records with the same CDR3 protein are collapsed into one entry carrying the most frequent genes and DNA. This sample gives about 22,000 distinct CDR3 sequences in total; 64% of them show up just once. The ten largest make up 15% to 20% of the sample. Sequencing was done on a sample of tumor-adjacent breast tissue. Source of these receptors: a female donor with breast cancer. Some clones in this sample may be carry-over from other donors' samples.

This clonotype was picked up many times. The chain joins TRBV27 to TRBJ2-1; TRBD2 aligns across 10 bases. Trimming cost V 6 bases and J 0 bases; bases outside gene matches: 5. This CDR3 is 16 amino acids long. CDR1 MNHEY and CDR2 SMNVEV come from the germline V gene (reference sequence). The CDR3 DNA sequence: TGTGCCAGCAGGACTAGCGGGTCGAGCTCCTACAATGAGCAGTTCTTC. It is translated as CASRTSGSSSYNEQFF.

The rearrangement joins TRBV9 to TRBJ2-5, with D unclear. The V gene's germline CDR1 is SGDLS and CDR2 YYNGEE. The length of the CDR3 is 13 residues. Trimming stripped 0 bases from V and 2 bases from J, with 5 bases between. CDR3 sequence: CASSVVEQETQYF. The CDR3 DNA reads TGTGCCAGCAGCGTAGTCGAACAAGAGACCCAGTACTTC.

The V call is TRBV12-3 or TRBV12-4, the J call TRBJ2-1, with D tentatively TRBD2 (5 bases). The CDR3 loop spans 12 amino acids. V shed 3 bases and J shed 6 bases, with 6 bases lying between them. The DNA of the CDR3 is TGTGCCAGCAGTTTTGGAGGCAATGAGCAGTTCTTC. This gives the protein CASSFGGNEQFF.

The V gene is TRBV5-1, the J gene TRBJ1-6, with D hard to call. The length of the CDR3 is 13 residues. Germline CDR1 is SGHRS and CDR2 is YFSETQ. V shed 4 bases and J shed 5 bases, with 7 bases lying between them. The CDR3 protein is CASSPNNNSPLHF. As DNA, the CDR3 is TGCGCCAGCAGCCCGAACAATAATTCACCCCTCCACTTT.

This clonotype is medium-sized (0.01 to 0.1%) in the sample. The V and J genes are TRBV20-1 and TRBJ2-7; no clear D. In germline, CDR1 is DFQATT, CDR2 SNEGSKA (reference sequence). This CDR3 has 13 amino acids. With 6 bases removed from V and 9 bases from J, the gap between germline ends came to 21 bases. Written as DNA, the CDR3 is TGCAGTGCCACCGAGACACTAAGGAGTGGGCAGTACTTC. Its translation: CSATETLRSGQYF.

This clonotype was detected many times. The chain recombines TRBV19 with TRBJ2-5, with 9 bases that match TRBD1. Germline CDR1 LNHDA, CDR2 SQIVND (reference sequence). The CDR3 spans 16 residues. Losses at the gene ends were 4 bases for V and 2 bases for J; bases not matched to a gene: 8. CDR3 sequence: CASSKQGTGLQETQYF. CDR3 sequence (DNA): TGTGCCAGTAGTAAGCAAGGGACAGGGCTTCAAGAGACCCAGTACTTC.

V gene TRBV7-2 combines with J gene TRBJ1-3; D possibly corresponds to TRBD1 (6 bases). The CDR3 loop spans 14 amino acids. V was cut by 6 bases and J by 4 bases, with 13 bases left in between. Germline assignment: CDR1 SGHTA and CDR2 FQGNSA. CDR3 sequence: CASSPGVGGNTIYF. The CDR3, as DNA: TGTGCCAGCAGTCCAGGGGTCGGAGGAAACACCATATATTTT.

By share of the sample, this clonotype is medium-sized. The chain couples TRBV5-1 to TRBJ2-6; no clear D gene. The CDR3 has 17 residues. V shed 2 bases and J shed 0 bases, with 12 bases lying between them. CDR1 and CDR2 (germline): SGHRS, YFSETQ. CDR3 in amino acids: CASSLPRTSSGANVLTF. The CDR3 DNA sequence: TGCGCCAGCAGCTTACCAAGGACCTCCTCTGGGGCCAACGTCCTGACTTTC.

The rearrangement joins TRBV12-3 or TRBV12-4 to TRBJ1-3, with D unclear. Deletions cut 6 bases from V and 0 bases from J, with 9 bases between. This CDR3 comprises 14 residues. DNA of the CDR3: TGTGCCAGCAGAAGTGACCCCTCTGGAAACACCATATATTTT. It is translated as CASRSDPSGNTIYF.

The V call is TRBV19, the J call TRBJ2-3; D ambiguous. The V end lost 3 bases, the J end lost 2 bases, and 12 bases lay between the germline ends. Looked up from germline, CDR1 is LNHDA and CDR2 is SQIVND (reference sequence). The CDR3 totals 15 residues. The CDR3 DNA sequence: TGTGCCAGTAGTATGGGTGGTTCCGACACAGATACGCAGTATTTT. Amino acids: CASSMGGSDTDTQYF.

Judged by abundance, this clonotype is medium-sized (0.01 to 0.1%). V usage is TRBV5-6 and J usage is TRBJ2-7, with 7 bases that match TRBD2. The CDR3 has 14 amino acids. The V gene end was trimmed by 6 bases and the J gene end by 3 bases; junction bases not matched to a gene: 9. Looked up from germline, CDR1 is SGHDT and CDR2 is YYEEEE. CDR3 coding DNA: TGTGCCAGCACTCCGGGGCTAGCGGACTACGAGCAGTACTTC. This translates into CASTPGLADYEQYF. Together with reference TRBV5-6 and TRBJ2-7, the CDR3 gives the full variable domain: DAGVTQSPTHLIKTRGQQVTLRCSPKSGHDTVSWYQQALGQGPQFIFQYYEEEERQRGNFPDRFSGHQFPNYSSELNVNALLLGDSALYLCASTPGLADYEQYFGPGTRLTVT.

This clonotype was seen once. V usage is TRBV9 and J usage is TRBJ2-6, with 8 nucleotides matching TRBD2. Germline V gene lookup returns CDR1 SGDLS and CDR2 YYNGEE. Trimming removed 0 bases from V and 0 bases from J; junction bases left unmatched: 8. CDR3 length: 19 amino acids. The CDR3 DNA reads as TGTGCCAGCAGCGTAGCCGGGGGGGGGAGCAGCTCTGGGGCCAACGTCCTGACTTTC. Its translation is CASSVAGGGSSSGANVLTF.

This clonotype came up once. This chain links TRBV7-9 with TRBJ1-2; D is unresolved. The CDR3 extends over 15 amino acids. The germline V gene encodes CDR1 SEHNR and CDR2 FQNEAQ (reference sequence). Trimming pared 1 base from V and 5 bases from J, leaving 14 bases between. The chain's CDR3 is CASSLVAGAPYGYTF. CDR3 DNA: TGTGCCAGCAGCTTAGTGGCAGGCGCCCCTTATGGCTACACCTTC.

As to this clonotype: A much bigger clone sits one base away, suggesting this may be a read error. The chain has TRBV9 and TRBJ1-4; no clear D. Germline CDR1 and CDR2: SGDLS and YYNGEE. The CDR3 is 15 residues long. V shed 0 bases and J shed 5 bases, with 11 bases lying between them. The CDR3 bases are TGTGCCAGCAGCGTAGGTGCAGAGGACAATGAAAAACTGTTTTTT. This sequence encodes CASSVGAEDNEKLFF.

This clonotype was seen many times. It may be a read error: a sequence one base away is much more abundant. The chain is built from TRBV7-9 and TRBJ2-5; D call uncertain. Germline V gives CDR1 SEHNR, CDR2 FQNEAQ (reference sequence). The CDR3 is 15 residues long. CDR3 sequence reads: CASSLEGQPGETQRF. The CDR3, as DNA: TGTGCCAGCAGCTTAGAGGGCCAGCCAGGAGAGACCCAGCGCTTC.

The chain has TRBV2 and TRBJ2-3; tentative D call: TRBD1 (6 bases). This CDR3 spans 14 amino acids. The germline V and J ends were trimmed by 6 bases and 9 bases, with 19 bases remaining between them. Germline V gene lookup returns CDR1 SNHLY and CDR2 FYNNEI. CDR3 in DNA: TGTGCCAGCAGGGCGTTACAGGGAATCCAAACGCAGTATTTT. Translated: CASRALQGIQTQYF.

This clonotype is classed as medium-sized (0.01 to 0.1%). V usage is TRBV28 and J usage is TRBJ2-1; tentatively, D is TRBD1 (6 bases). The CDR3 extends over 13 amino acids. Germline V gene data show CDR1 as MDHEN and CDR2 as SYDVKM. V gave up 7 bases and J gave up 4 bases, with 11 bases separating them. The CDR3 loop reads CASTTGKYNEQFF. DNA for the CDR3: TGTGCCAGCACCACAGGGAAATACAATGAGCAGTTCTTC.

The genes are TRBV30 and TRBJ1-5; D gene uncertain. With 0 bases removed from V and 6 bases from J, the gap between germline ends came to 9 bases. The CDR3 sequence is 13 residues long. Germline CDR1 and CDR2: GTSNPN and SVGIG (reference sequence). The chain's CDR3 is CAWSVGGGQPQHF. In DNA form, the CDR3 reads TGTGCCTGGAGTGTAGGAGGTGGTCAGCCCCAGCATTTT.

This rearrangement joins TRBV5-1 to TRBJ1-2; 9 bases agree with TRBD1. Trimming took 1 base from V and 6 from J; bases not matched to a gene: 7. The CDR3 has 15 residues. Germline CDR1 SGHRS, CDR2 YFSETQ. CDR3 loop: CASSLRYRGLDGYTF. The CDR3 DNA reads TGCGCCAGCAGCTTGAGGTACAGGGGGCTCGATGGCTACACCTTC.

The sample holds a few counts of this clonotype. The chain is built from TRBV2 and TRBJ1-6; the D gene is possibly TRBD1 (5 bases). Germline lookup yields CDR1 SNHLY and CDR2 FYNNEI. The ends were cut back, 6 bases at V and 10 bases at J, with 16 bases in the middle. The CDR3 consists of 14 residues. As DNA, the CDR3 is TGTGCCAGCAGGATTGGGGGAGGCAGGTCACCCCTCCACTTT. As protein: CASRIGGGRSPLHF.

This chain links TRBV12-3 or TRBV12-4 with TRBJ2-7; 10 positions agree with TRBD1. The trim removed 0 bases at V and 9 bases at J, leaving 5 bases unmatched. CDR3 length: 14 residues. CDR3 DNA: TGTGCCAGCAGTTTAGCCGGGACAGGGGCCTCGCAGTACTTC. As protein: CASSLAGTGASQYF.

This clonotype was counted ten times or more. A much bigger clone sits one base away, suggesting this may be a read error. The rearrangement links TRBV6-1 to TRBJ2-7; tentatively, D is TRBD2 (5 bases). The V gene's germline CDR1 is MNHNS and CDR2 SASEGT. Trimming stripped 8 bases from V and 9 bases from J, with 14 bases between. The CDR3 is 11 residues long. CDR3 loop: CASGPGMGQYF. The CDR3 DNA is TGTGCCAGCGGGCCGGGGATGGGGCAGTACTTC.